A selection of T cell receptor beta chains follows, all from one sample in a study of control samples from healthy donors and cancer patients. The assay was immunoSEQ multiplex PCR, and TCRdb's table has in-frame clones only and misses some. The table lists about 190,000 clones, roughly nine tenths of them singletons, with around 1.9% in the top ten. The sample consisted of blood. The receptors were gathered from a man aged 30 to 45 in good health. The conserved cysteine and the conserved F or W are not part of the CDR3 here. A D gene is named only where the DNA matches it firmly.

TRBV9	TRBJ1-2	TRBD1	ASSPRQGGAVA
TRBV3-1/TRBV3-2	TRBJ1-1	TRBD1	ASSQDQGAWTEAF
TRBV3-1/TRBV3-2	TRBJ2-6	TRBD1	ASSQDPGDRGRGGANVLT
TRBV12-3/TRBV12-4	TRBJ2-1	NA	ASSFRQLGDQF
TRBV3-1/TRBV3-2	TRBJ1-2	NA	ASSLRTAHYGYT
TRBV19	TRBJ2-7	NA	ASSIAGGAAYEQY
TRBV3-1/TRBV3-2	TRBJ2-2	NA	ASSQDQVRTGELF
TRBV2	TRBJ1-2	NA	ASSLTNSNYGYT
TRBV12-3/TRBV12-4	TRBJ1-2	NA	ASSFSGYGYT
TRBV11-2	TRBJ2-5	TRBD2	ASSLGLAIGETQY
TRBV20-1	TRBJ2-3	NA	SASPGAITDTQY
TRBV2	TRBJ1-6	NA	ASSGRGSSYNSPLH
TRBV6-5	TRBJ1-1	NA	ASPERGNTEAF
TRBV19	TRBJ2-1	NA	ASTRGNYNEQF
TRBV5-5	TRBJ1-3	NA	ASSLLAATSGNTIY
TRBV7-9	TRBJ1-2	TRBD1	ASSSDRSISYGYT
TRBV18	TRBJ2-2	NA	ASSPRTGELF
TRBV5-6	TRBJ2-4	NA	ASSLLAKNIQY
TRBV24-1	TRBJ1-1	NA	ATRASGGEAF
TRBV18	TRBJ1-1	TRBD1	ASSPLDRGTEAF
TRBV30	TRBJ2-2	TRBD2	AWSVLGSLAARTNTGELF
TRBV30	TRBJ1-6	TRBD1	AWSAQGDSPLH
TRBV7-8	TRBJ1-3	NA	ASSPRGFSGNTIY
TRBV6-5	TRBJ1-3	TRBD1	ASRSTGGGNTIY
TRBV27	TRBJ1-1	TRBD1	ASSYRDRPSEAF
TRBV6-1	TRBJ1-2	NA	ASSENGFYGYT
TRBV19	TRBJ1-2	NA	ASMGSIGDNYGYT
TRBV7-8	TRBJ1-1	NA	ASKTTANTEAF
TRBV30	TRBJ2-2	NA	AWSALGAANTGELF
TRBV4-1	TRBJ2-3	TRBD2	ASSLGLADTQY
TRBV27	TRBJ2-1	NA	ASSSRDTSYNEQF
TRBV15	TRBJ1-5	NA	ATSGGGGTSNQPQH
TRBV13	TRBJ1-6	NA	ASSLGTGLDNSPLH
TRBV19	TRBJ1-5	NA	ASSYRETNQPQH
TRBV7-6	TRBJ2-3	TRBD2	ASSLISGGTDTQY
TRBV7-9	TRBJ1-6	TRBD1	ASSLAQGASYNSPLH
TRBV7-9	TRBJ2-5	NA	ALGASQETQY
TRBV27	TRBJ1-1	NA	ASSPNSGNTEAF
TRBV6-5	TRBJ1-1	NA	ASSPREVTEAF
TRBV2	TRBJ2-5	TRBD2	ASSDGTSGRQETQY
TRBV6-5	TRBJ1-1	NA	ASSTQGLMNTEAF
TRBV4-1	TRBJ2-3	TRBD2	ASSHGSGGVRDTQY
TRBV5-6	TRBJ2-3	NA	ASSRRLGTSDTQY
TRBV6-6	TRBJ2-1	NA	ASGGLGNNEQF
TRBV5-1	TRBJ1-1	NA	ASRPDRMNTEAF
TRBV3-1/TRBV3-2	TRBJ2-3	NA	ASSQARGLWDTQY